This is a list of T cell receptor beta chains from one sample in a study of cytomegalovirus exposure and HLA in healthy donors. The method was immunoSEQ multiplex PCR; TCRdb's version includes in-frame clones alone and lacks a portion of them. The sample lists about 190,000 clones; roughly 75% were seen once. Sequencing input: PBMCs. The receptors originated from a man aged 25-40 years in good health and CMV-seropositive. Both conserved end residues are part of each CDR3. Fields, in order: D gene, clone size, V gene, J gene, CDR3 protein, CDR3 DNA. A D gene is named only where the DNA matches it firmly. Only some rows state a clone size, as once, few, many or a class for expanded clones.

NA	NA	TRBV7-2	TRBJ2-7	CASSLSQGPNEQYF	TGTGCCAGCAGCTTATCTCAGGGTCCCAACGAGCAGTACTTC
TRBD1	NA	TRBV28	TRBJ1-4	CASSWTGGVNEKLFF	TGTGCCAGCAGTTGGACAGGGGGTGTAAATGAAAAACTGTTTTTT
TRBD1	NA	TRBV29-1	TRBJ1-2	CSVLDILTGTGGYTF	TGCAGCGTTTTGGATATACTAACCGGGACAGGAGGCTACACCTTC
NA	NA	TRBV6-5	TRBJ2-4	CASSYGTGKNIQYF	TGTGCCAGCAGTTACGGGACTGGCAAAAACATTCAGTACTTC
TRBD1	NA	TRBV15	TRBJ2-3	CATSRSSTGRTSTDTQYF	TGTGCCACCAGCAGATCTTCGACAGGGCGGACTAGCACAGATACGCAGTATTTT
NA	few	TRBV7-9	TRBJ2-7	CASSLDGAGVPEQYF	TGTGCCAGCAGCTTAGATGGGGCAGGGGTTCCCGAGCAGTACTTC
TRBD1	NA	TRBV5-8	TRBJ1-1	CASSLRQGTGLGEAFF	TGTGCCAGCAGCCTAAGACAGGGGACGGGGTTGGGGGAAGCTTTCTTT
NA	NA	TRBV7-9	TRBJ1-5	CASSLESTAGLRQPQHF	TGTGCCAGCAGCCTTGAGAGTACGGCAGGGCTAAGACAGCCCCAGCATTTT
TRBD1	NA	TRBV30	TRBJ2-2	CAWSVGTGRTGELFF	TGTGCCTGGAGTGTCGGGACAGGGAGGACCGGGGAGCTGTTTTTT
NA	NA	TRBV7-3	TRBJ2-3	CASSLIGGGKVDTQYF	TGTGCCAGCAGCTTAATTGGGGGAGGAAAAGTAGATACGCAGTATTTT
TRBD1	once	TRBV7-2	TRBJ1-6	CASSFRTGENSPLHF	TGTGCCAGCAGCTTTCGGACAGGGGAGAATTCACCCCTCCACTTT
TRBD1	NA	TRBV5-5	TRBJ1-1	CASSLTTGFTEAFF	TGTGCCAGCAGCCTAACGACAGGGTTCACTGAAGCTTTCTTT
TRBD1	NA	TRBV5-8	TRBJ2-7	CASSPRGQPYEQYF	TGTGCCAGCAGCCCCCGGGGACAGCCATACGAGCAGTACTTC
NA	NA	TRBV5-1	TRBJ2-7	CASSSDIYEQYF	TGCGCCAGCAGTTCGGACATCTACGAGCAGTACTTC
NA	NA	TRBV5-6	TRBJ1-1	CASSRKGAAFF	TGTGCCAGCAGCCGAAAGGGAGCAGCTTTCTTT
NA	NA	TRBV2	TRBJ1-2	CADSEVQGNYGYTF	TGTGCAGACAGTGAGGTGCAGGGGAACTATGGCTACACCTTC
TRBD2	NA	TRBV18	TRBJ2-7	CASSPVYRTRPPREQYF	TGTGCCAGCTCACCAGTTTATAGGACTAGGCCCCCTAGGGAGCAGTACTTC
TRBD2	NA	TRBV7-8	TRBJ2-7	CASNDDSGGVESYEQYF	TGTGCCAGCAATGATGATAGCGGGGGGGTAGAGTCCTACGAGCAGTACTTC
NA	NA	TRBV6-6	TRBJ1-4	CASSLSRRRANEKLFF	TGTGCCAGCAGTCTATCCCGGCGGAGAGCTAATGAAAAACTGTTTTTT
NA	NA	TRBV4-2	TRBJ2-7	CASSQDRGEQYF	TGTGCCAGCAGCCAAGATAGAGGAGAGCAGTACTTC
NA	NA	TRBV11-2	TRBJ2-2	CASSFRGGRGTGELFF	TGTGCCAGCAGCTTTAGGGGGGGTAGAGGCACCGGGGAGCTGTTTTTT
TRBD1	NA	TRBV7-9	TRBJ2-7	CASSLTGQGLWYEQYF	TGTGCCAGCAGCTTAACCGGACAGGGGCTCTGGTACGAGCAGTACTTC
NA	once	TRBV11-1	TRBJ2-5	CASTEKRRDIGETQYF	TGTGCCAGCACCGAAAAGCGGAGGGATATCGGGGAGACCCAGTACTTC
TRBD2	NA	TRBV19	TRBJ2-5	CASSNPSGGRGETQYF	TGTGCCAGTAGTAACCCCAGCGGGGGCCGGGGTGAGACCCAGTACTTC
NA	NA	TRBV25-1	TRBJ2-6	CASSERGTGANVLTF	TGTGCCAGCAGTGAAAGAGGGACTGGGGCCAACGTCCTGACTTTC